The TCR beta chain described here comes from a study of identical twins. For this clonotype: Antigen unknown.

TCRdb itself ran the 5' RACE reads through MiXCR, one entry per CDR3 protein. The sample has 700,000 or so distinct CDR3 sequences, 8.6% seen once. Study-level points and caveats: The abundant beta clonotypes from cord blood had fewer insertions, and memory repertoires had none of this. Out-of-frame alpha sequences common to twins exhibited an excess of low generation probability.

The CDR3 length is 15 residues. CDR1 is DFQATT and CDR2 is SNEGSKA in the germline V gene (reference sequence). With 3 bases removed from V and 0 bases from J, the gap between germline ends came to 12 bases. Separately, the same data were catalogued under a study of yellow fever vaccine responses in identical twins.

The clonotype comes from a woman under 30 in good health. Sequences were obtained from PBMCs. The gene calls are TRBV20-1 and TRBJ2-1; D unclear. CDR3 DNA sequence: TGCAGTGCTAGGGTTGTAGAAAGCTCCTACAATGAGCAGTTCTTC. Its translation: CSARVVESSYNEQFF.